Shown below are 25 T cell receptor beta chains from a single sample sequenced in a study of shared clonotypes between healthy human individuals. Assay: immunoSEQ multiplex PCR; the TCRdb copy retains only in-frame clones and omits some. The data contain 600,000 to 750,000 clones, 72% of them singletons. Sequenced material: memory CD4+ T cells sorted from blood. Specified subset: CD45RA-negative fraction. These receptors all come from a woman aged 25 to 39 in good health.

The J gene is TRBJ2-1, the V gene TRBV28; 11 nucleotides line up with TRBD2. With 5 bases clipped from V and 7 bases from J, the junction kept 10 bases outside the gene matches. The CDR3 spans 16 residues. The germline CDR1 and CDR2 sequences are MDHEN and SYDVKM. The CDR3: CASSLTTSGSSNEQFF. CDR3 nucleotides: TGTGCCAGCAGTCTTACTACTAGCGGGAGTTCGAATGAGCAGTTCTTC.

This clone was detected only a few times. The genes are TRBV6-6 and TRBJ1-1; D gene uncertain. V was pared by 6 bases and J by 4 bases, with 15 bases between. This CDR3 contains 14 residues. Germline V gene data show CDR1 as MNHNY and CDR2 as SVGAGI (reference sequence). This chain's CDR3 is CASRAREGSTEAFF. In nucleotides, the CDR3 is TGTGCCAGCAGGGCCCGGGAGGGTAGCACTGAAGCTTTCTTT.

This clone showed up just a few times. CDR3 region: CASSLSRHPEAFF. CDR3 nucleotide sequence: TGTGCCAGCAGTTTATCCAGGCACCCTGAAGCTTTCTTT. The gene calls are TRBV28 and TRBJ1-1; D unresolved. The CDR3 loop spans 13 amino acids. V was cut by 1 base and J by 6 bases, with 9 bases left in between. CDR1 and CDR2 (germline): MDHEN, SYDVKM.

The CDR3 bases are TGTGCCAGCGCTGACAGACTCTCCTACGAGCAGTACTTC. Encoded protein: CASADRLSYEQYF. V and J are TRBV27 and TRBJ2-7; maybe TRBD1 (5 bases). Trimming stripped 8 bases from V and 0 bases from J, with 11 bases between. The CDR3 spans 13 residues. Germline V gene lookup returns CDR1 MNHEY and CDR2 SMNVEV (reference sequence).

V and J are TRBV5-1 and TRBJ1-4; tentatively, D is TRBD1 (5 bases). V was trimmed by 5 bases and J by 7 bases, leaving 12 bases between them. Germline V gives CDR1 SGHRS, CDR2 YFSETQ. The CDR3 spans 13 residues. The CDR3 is CASRLGPREKLFF. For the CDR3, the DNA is TGCGCCAGCAGACTGGGACCCCGTGAAAAACTGTTTTTT.

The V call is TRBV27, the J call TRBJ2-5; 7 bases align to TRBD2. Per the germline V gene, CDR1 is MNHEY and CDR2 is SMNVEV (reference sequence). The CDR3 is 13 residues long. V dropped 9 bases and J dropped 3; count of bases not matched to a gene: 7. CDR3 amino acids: CASQGGMEETQYF. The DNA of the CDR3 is TGTGCCAGTCAGGGAGGGATGGAAGAGACCCAGTACTTC.

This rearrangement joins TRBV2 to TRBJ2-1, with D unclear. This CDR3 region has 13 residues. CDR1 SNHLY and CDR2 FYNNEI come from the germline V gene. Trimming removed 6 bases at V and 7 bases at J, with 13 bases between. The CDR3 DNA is TGTGCCAGCAGGGAGCCAGACCGGAATGAGCAGTTCTTC. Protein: CASREPDRNEQFF.

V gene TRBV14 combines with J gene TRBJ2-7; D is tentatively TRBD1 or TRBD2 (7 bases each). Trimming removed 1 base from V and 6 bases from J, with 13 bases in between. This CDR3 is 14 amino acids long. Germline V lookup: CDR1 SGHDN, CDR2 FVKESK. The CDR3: CASSQAGGASEQYF. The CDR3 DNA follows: TGTGCCAGCAGCCAAGCAGGGGGGGCTTCCGAGCAGTACTTC.

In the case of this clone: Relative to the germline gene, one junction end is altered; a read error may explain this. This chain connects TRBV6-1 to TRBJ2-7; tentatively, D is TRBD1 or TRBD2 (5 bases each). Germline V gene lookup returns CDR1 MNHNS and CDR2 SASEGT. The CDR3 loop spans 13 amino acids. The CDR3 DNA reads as TGTGCCAGCAGTGGGGGGACCCCCTACGCGCAGTACTTC. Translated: CASSGGTPYAQYF.

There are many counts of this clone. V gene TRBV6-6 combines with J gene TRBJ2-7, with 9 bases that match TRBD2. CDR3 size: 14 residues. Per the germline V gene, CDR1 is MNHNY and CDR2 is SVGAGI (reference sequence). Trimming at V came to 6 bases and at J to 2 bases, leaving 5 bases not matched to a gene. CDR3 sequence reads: CASSSGGRAYEQYF. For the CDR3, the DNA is TGTGCCAGCAGCTCAGGCGGGAGGGCCTACGAGCAGTACTTC.

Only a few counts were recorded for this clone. The CDR3 DNA is TGTGCCAGCAGCTTAAACCGTCTGGGCTTCACTGAAGCTTTCTTT. It is translated as CASSLNRLGFTEAFF. The V and J genes are TRBV7-9 and TRBJ1-1, with D hard to call. The CDR3 is made up of 15 amino acids. V lost 2 bases, J lost 4 bases, and 14 bases lay in between. The V gene's germline CDR1 is SEHNR and CDR2 FQNEAQ (reference sequence).

This CDR3 is CASSSSESTGELFF. The CDR3 bases are TGCGCCAGCAGCTCCTCGGAGTCCACCGGGGAGCTGTTTTTT. The chain recombines TRBV5-1 with TRBJ2-2; D ambiguous. This CDR3 region has 14 residues. Per the germline V gene, CDR1 is SGHRS and CDR2 is YFSETQ. V dropped 3 bases and J dropped 4 bases, with 10 bases sitting between them.

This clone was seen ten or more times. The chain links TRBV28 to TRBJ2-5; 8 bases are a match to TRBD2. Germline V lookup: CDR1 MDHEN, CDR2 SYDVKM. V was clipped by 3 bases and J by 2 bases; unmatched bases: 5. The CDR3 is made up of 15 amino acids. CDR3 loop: CASSLLAGFQETQYF. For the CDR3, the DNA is TGTGCCAGCAGTTTGCTAGCGGGCTTTCAAGAGACCCAGTACTTC.

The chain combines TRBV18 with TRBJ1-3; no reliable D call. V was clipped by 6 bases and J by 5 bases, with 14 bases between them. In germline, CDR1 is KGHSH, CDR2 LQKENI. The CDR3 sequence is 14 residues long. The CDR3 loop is CASSQGISRNTIYF. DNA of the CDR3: TGTGCCAGCTCCCAAGGGATCTCGCGAAACACCATATATTTT.

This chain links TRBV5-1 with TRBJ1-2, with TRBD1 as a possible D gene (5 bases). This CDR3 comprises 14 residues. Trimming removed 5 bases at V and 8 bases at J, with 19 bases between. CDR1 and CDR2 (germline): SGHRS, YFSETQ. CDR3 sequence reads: CASRQGTEGVGYTF. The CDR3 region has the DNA TGCGCCAGCAGACAAGGGACCGAGGGTGTGGGCTACACCTTC.

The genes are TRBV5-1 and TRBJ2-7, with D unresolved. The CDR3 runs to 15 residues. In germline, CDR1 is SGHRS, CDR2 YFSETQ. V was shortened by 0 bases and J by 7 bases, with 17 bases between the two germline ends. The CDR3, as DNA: TGCGCCAGCAGCTTGGCGTACCGAGCAATTAAGGAGCAGTACTTC. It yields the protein CASSLAYRAIKEQYF.

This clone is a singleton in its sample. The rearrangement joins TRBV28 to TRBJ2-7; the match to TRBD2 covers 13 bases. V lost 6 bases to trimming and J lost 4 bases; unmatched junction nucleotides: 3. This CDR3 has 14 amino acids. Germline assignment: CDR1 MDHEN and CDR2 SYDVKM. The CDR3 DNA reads TGTGCCAGCAGGACTAGCGGGAGGAGTTACGAGCAGTACTTC. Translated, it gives CASRTSGRSYEQYF.

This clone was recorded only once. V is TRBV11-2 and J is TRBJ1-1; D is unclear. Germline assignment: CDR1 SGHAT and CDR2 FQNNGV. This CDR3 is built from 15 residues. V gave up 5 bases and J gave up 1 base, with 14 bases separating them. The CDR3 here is CASSAARTTNTEAFF. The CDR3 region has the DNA TGTGCCAGCAGCGCCGCCAGGACGACGAACACTGAAGCTTTCTTT. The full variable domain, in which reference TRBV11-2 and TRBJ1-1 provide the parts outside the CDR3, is EAGVAQSPRYKIIEKRQSVAFWCNPISGHATLYWYQQILGQGPKLLIQFQNNGVVDDSQLPKDRFSAERLKGVDSTLKIQPAKLEDSAVYLCASSAARTTNTEAFFGQGTRLTVV.

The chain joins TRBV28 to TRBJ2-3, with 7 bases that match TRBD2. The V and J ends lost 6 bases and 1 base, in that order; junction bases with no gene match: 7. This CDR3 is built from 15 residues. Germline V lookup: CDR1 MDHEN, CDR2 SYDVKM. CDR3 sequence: CASRPSGARTDTQYF. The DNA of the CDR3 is TGTGCCAGCAGACCTAGCGGCGCCCGCACAGATACGCAGTATTTT.

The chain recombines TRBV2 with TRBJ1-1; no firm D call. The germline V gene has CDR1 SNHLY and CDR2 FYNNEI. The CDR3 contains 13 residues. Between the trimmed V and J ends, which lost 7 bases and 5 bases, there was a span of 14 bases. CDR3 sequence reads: CASNRIGRTEAFF. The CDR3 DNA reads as TGTGCCAGCAATCGAATAGGAAGGACTGAAGCTTTCTTT.

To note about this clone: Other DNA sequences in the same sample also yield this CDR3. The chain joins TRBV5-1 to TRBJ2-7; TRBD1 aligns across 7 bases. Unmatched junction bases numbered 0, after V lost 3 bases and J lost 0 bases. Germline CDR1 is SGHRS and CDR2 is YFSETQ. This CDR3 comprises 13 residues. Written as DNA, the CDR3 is TGCGCCAGCAGCTGGGACAGCTCCTACGAGCAGTACTTC. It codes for CASSWDSSYEQYF.

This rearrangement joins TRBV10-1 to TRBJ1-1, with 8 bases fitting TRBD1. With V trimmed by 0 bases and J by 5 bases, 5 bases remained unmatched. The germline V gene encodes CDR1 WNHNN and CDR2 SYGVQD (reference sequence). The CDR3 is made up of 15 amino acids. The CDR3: CASSESKQGVTEAFF. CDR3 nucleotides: TGCGCCAGCAGTGAGTCGAAACAGGGGGTGACTGAAGCTTTCTTT.

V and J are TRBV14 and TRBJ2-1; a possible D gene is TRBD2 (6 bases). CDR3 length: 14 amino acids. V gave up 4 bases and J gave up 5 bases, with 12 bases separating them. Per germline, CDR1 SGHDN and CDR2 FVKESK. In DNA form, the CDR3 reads TGTGCCAGCAGCCGGTTCTTAGCGGACAATGAGCAGTTCTTC. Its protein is CASSRFLADNEQFF.

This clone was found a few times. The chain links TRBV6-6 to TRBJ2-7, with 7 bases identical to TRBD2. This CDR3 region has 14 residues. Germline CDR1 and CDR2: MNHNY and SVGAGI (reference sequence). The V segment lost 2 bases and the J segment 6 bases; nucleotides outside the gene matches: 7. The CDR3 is CASSYVGGPVEQYF. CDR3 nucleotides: TGTGCCAGCAGTTACGTGGGAGGGCCTGTCGAGCAGTACTTC.

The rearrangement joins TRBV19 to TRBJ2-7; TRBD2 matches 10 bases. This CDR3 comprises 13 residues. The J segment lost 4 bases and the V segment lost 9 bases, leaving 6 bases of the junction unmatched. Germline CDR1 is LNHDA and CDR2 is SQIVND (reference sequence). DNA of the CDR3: TGTGCCAGCAACCAGCGGGAGGGATACGAGCAGTACTTC. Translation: CASNQREGYEQYF.